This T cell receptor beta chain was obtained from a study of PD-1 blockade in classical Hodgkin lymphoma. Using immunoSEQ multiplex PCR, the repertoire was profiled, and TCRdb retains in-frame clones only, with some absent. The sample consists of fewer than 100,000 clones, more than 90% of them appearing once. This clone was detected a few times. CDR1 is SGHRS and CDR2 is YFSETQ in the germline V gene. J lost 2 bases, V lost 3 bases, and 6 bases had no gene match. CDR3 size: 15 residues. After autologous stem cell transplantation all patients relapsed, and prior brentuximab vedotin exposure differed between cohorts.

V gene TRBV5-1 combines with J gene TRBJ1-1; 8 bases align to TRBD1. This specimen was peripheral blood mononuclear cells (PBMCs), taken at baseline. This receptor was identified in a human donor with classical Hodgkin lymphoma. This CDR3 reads CASSSGDRGNTEAFF. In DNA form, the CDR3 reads TGCGCCAGCAGCTCCGGCGACAGGGGAAACACTGAAGCTTTCTTT.